This is a list of T cell receptor beta chains from one sample in a study of shared clonotypes between healthy human individuals. The protocol was immunoSEQ multiplex PCR, while the TCRdb copy is restricted to in-frame clones and leaves out a portion. The table includes approximately 2.5 million clones, approximately 90% detected once. Source material: naive CD4+ T cells sorted from blood. The origin of the receptors is a man aged 18-30 years in good health. Each CDR3 is given with its conserved first and last residue. The order of the fields is clone size, J gene, CDR3 length, D gene, V gene, CDR3 DNA, CDR3 protein. A D gene is named only where the DNA matches it firmly. The size entry is marked missing in some rows and otherwise reads once, few, many or a size class.

.,TRBJ1-5,14,.,TRBV5-6,TGTGCCAGCAGCTTGGCTGGGGTCCCTCAGCCCCAGCATTTT,CASSLAGVPQPQHF
.,TRBJ2-3,15,TRBD1,TRBV15,TGTGCCACCAGCAGTCGACAGGGGATCACAGATACGCAGTATTTT,CATSSRQGITDTQYF
.,TRBJ2-7,16,TRBD1,TRBV7-9,TGTGCCAGCAGCCCGGGGACAGGTCTATCCTCCTACGAGCAGTACTTC,CASSPGTGLSSYEQYF
.,TRBJ2-2,14,TRBD1,TRBV25-1,TGTGCCAGCAAGGACAGGGGTTGGGCCGGGGAGCTGTTTTTT,CASKDRGWAGELFF
once,TRBJ1-4,15,TRBD1,TRBV11-2,TGTGCCAGCAGCTCCGACGGGACAGGGGATGAAAAACTGTTTTTT,CASSSDGTGDEKLFF
.,TRBJ2-7,13,.,TRBV25-1,TGTGCCAGCACCACCGGGGGCCCTTACGAGCAGTACTTC,CASTTGGPYEQYF
.,TRBJ2-1,11,.,TRBV5-1,TGCGCCAGCAGTTCGACCGTGGGGCAGTTCTTC,CASSSTVGQFF
.,TRBJ2-1,12,.,TRBV18,TGTGCCAGCTCACCATTGGGGTATGAGCAGTTCTTC,CASSPLGYEQFF
.,TRBJ2-3,14,TRBD2,TRBV7-2,TGTGCCAGCACCGGGACTAGCGGGAAAGATACGCAGTATTTT,CASTGTSGKDTQYF
.,TRBJ2-7,17,.,TRBV11-2,TGTGCCAGCAGCTTAAATATGGGCAGCTTTGGCTCCTACGAGCAGTACTTC,CASSLNMGSFGSYEQYF
.,TRBJ1-5,11,.,TRBV28,TGTGCCTCCCAGGGGAATCAGCCCCAGCATTTT,CASQGNQPQHF
.,TRBJ2-2,13,.,TRBV6-5,TGTGCCAGCAGTTACTTTTTCCCCGGGGAGCTGTTTTTT,CASSYFFPGELFF
.,TRBJ1-2,16,TRBD1,TRBV18,TGTGCCAGCTCACCGGGGACAGTGCTCGTCGATAGCGGCTACACCTTC,CASSPGTVLVDSGYTF
.,TRBJ2-7,16,.,TRBV4-1,TGCGCCAGCAGCCAAAACCCCACAGGAACAAACTACGAGCAGTACTTC,CASSQNPTGTNYEQYF
.,TRBJ2-2,16,TRBD2,TRBV5-4,TGTGCCAGCAGCTTACCTAGCGGGAGGAACACCGGGGAGCTGTTTTTT,CASSLPSGRNTGELFF
.,TRBJ2-4,17,TRBD1,TRBV19,TGTGCCAGTAGTACCGCGACAGGGGGTATAGCCAAAAACATTCAGTACTTC,CASSTATGGIAKNIQYF
.,TRBJ1-1,15,.,TRBV2,TGTGCCAGCAGCCCCTGGGGGCCGGGGAACACTGAAGCTTTCTTT,CASSPWGPGNTEAFF
.,TRBJ2-2,14,.,TRBV6-6,TGTGCCAGCAGTTACAGGCCAAACACCGGGGAGCTGTTTTTT,CASSYRPNTGELFF
.,TRBJ2-5,18,TRBD2,TRBV4-3,TGCGCCAGCAGCCAAGATCGAAGACTAGCGGGAGAACAAGAGACCCAGTACTTC,CASSQDRRLAGEQETQYF
.,TRBJ2-1,14,TRBD1,TRBV18,TGTGCCAGCTCGCCGGGACAGGGCGGTGGTGAGCAGTTCTTC,CASSPGQGGGEQFF
.,TRBJ1-1,14,.,TRBV5-4,TGTGCCAGCAGTCCGGGACAAAAGAACACTGAAGCTTTCTTT,CASSPGQKNTEAFF
.,TRBJ2-7,14,TRBD1,TRBV29-1,TGCAGCGTTGGTCCCGGGACAGGGGCCAGCGAGCAGTACTTC,CSVGPGTGASEQYF
once,TRBJ1-1,15,TRBD1,TRBV4-3,TGCGCCAGCAGCCAAGCTGACAGGGTGAACACTGAAGCTTTCTTT,CASSQADRVNTEAFF
.,TRBJ1-1,14,.,TRBV7-9,TGTGCCAGCAGCCTCGCAGGGGTGAACACTGAAGCTTTCTTT,CASSLAGVNTEAFF
.,TRBJ2-3,13,.,TRBV7-2,TGTGCCAGCAGCTTTTCTCCCCCGGATACGCAGTATTTT,CASSFSPPDTQYF
once,TRBJ2-7,14,.,TRBV27,TGTGCCAGCATGACGGGGTCCGGATCCTACGAGCAGTACTTC,CASMTGSGSYEQYF
.,TRBJ2-1,14,.,TRBV9,TGTGCCAGCAGCGTAGTAAACTCCTACAATGAGCAGTTCTTC,CASSVVNSYNEQFF
once,TRBJ2-4,13,.,TRBV7-9,TGTGCCAGCAGCGGAAGGGCCGCGGACATTCAGTACTTC,CASSGRAADIQYF
.,TRBJ2-5,16,TRBD2,TRBV5-4,TGTGCCAGCAGCCCTGGACTAGCGGAGTACCAAGAGACCCAGTACTTC,CASSPGLAEYQETQYF
.,TRBJ2-2,15,.,TRBV29-1,TGCAGCGTTGAGTTGGGCTACGCGAACACCGGGGAGCTGTTTTTT,CSVELGYANTGELFF
.,TRBJ2-7,14,TRBD2,TRBV10-2,TGCGCCAGCAGTGAGTCGCGGGAGGGGGGGGAGCAGTACTTC,CASSESREGGEQYF
.,TRBJ2-7,14,.,TRBV6-1,TGTGCCAGCAGCGCTCTAGGCGAGTTCTACGAGCAGTACTTC,CASSALGEFYEQYF
.,TRBJ1-2,13,.,TRBV7-2,TGTGCCAGCAGCTTAGAACGGAGCTATGGCTACACCTTC,CASSLERSYGYTF
.,TRBJ1-5,15,.,TRBV4-1,TGCGCCAGCAGCCCTACGGGGGTGGGCAATCAGCCCCAGCATTTT,CASSPTGVGNQPQHF
.,TRBJ2-7,15,.,TRBV9,TGTGCCAGCAGCGTACATCAGGACCCAACCTACGAGCAGTACTTC,CASSVHQDPTYEQYF
.,TRBJ2-1,15,TRBD1,TRBV5-4,TGTGCCAGCAGCTCAACCGGGACAGGGGTCTATGAGCAGTTCTTC,CASSSTGTGVYEQFF
.,TRBJ1-6,14,TRBD1,TRBV6-1,TGTGCCGGGCGACAGGGACAGGGAGATTCACCCCTCCACTTT,CAGRQGQGDSPLHF
.,TRBJ2-1,16,.,TRBV6-5,TGTGCCAGCAGTTACTCGGGCGGATTCTCCTACAATGAGCAGTTCTTC,CASSYSGGFSYNEQFF
.,TRBJ2-1,19,TRBD2,TRBV27,TGTGCCAGCAGTCCAGTCCCGGGACTAGCGGGGGGGCCCTACAATGAGCAGTTCTTC,CASSPVPGLAGGPYNEQFF
once,TRBJ2-5,16,TRBD2,TRBV7-3,TGTGCCAGCAGCTTGGGAAGCGGGGGTGACCAAGAGACCCAGTACTTC,CASSLGSGGDQETQYF
.,TRBJ1-1,13,.,TRBV30,TGTGCCTACTCGACGGGCCAGAACACTGAAGCTTTCTTT,CAYSTGQNTEAFF
.,TRBJ2-3,15,.,TRBV7-2,TGTGCCAGCAGCTCAGGGGCCGGGATCACAGATACGCAGTATTTT,CASSSGAGITDTQYF
.,TRBJ1-1,15,.,TRBV5-1,TGCGCCAGCAGCTTGAACCAGGTAGGGAGCACTGAAGCTTTCTTT,CASSLNQVGSTEAFF
.,TRBJ1-4,18,.,TRBV5-1,TGCGCCAGCAGCTTGGCCCTGGGCGCTTGGGGAGCTAATGAAAAACTGTTTTTT,CASSLALGAWGANEKLFF
.,TRBJ1-6,15,TRBD1,TRBV10-2,TGCGCCAGCAGTGGAGCGGGACAGTATAATTCACCCCTCCACTTT,CASSGAGQYNSPLHF
.,TRBJ2-3,13,.,TRBV2,TGTGCCAGCAGCTTGGGGAGCACAGATACGCAGTATTTT,CASSLGSTDTQYF
few,TRBJ1-5,17,TRBD1,TRBV18,TGTGCCAGCTCACCACGGCAGGGGGCCCTCGGCAATCAGCCCCAGCATTTT,CASSPRQGALGNQPQHF
.,TRBJ1-4,14,TRBD1,TRBV7-9,TGTGCCAGCAGCTCTGGGACAGGGGCTGAAAAACTGTTTTTT,CASSSGTGAEKLFF
.,TRBJ2-5,16,.,TRBV4-1,TGCGCCAGCAGCCAAGAGGGGGTCGCGGGCCAAGAGACCCAGTACTTC,CASSQEGVAGQETQYF
.,TRBJ1-6,15,.,TRBV10-3,TGTGCCATCAGTGAGTCCCTGTTCAGGGATTCACCCCTCCACTTT,CAISESLFRDSPLHF
.,TRBJ2-2,14,TRBD1,TRBV19,TGTGCCACCAGACAGGGGCTGAACACCGGGGAGCTGTTTTTT,CATRQGLNTGELFF
.,TRBJ2-7,15,TRBD1,TRBV18,TGTGCCAGCTCACCAGCGACAGGGGGCCTGATCGAGCAGTACTTC,CASSPATGGLIEQYF
.,TRBJ1-3,13,.,TRBV6-1,TGTGCCAGCAGTGTCCTCTCTGGAAACACCATATATTTT,CASSVLSGNTIYF
.,TRBJ2-5,15,TRBD1,TRBV18,TGTGCCAGCTCACCAGGGACAGGGTACCAAGAGACCCAGTACTTC,CASSPGTGYQETQYF
.,TRBJ2-3,15,.,TRBV5-8,TGTGCCAGCAGCAGTGAATCCTCAAACACAGATACGCAGTATTTT,CASSSESSNTDTQYF
.,TRBJ2-5,15,TRBD1,TRBV9,TGTGCCAGCAGCCTGGGACAGGGGGATTGGGAGACCCAGTACTTC,CASSLGQGDWETQYF